A selection of T cell receptor beta chains follows, all from one sample in a study of blood T cell repertoires in COVID-19. Here immunoSEQ multiplex PCR was the method, and the copy in TCRdb shows in-frame clones only, minus some. The table includes about 55,000 clones, roughly 87% detected once. The sequenced sample consisted of peripheral blood. These TCRs come from a human donor with active COVID-19. The donor label of this sample is uncertain. The CDR3 runs from the conserved cysteine through the conserved F or W. D genes are given only for firm matches. Clone size, where shown, is once, few, many, or a class for clones that have expanded.

abundance	d_gene	j_gene	v_gene	CDR3aa	CDR3nt
.	.	TRBJ1-6	TRBV7-8	CASSSQTYNSPLHF	TGTGCCAGCAGCTCCCAGACCTATAATTCACCCCTCCACTTT
once	.	TRBJ1-4	TRBV9	CASSALGGEKLFF	TGTGCCAGCAGCGCACTTGGGGGGGAAAAACTGTTTTTT
.	.	TRBJ2-5	TRBV25-1	CASSVRDYQETQYF	TGTGCCAGCAGTGTTAGGGACTACCAAGAGACCCAGTACTTC
.	.	TRBJ2-1	TRBV6-5	CASTGRTGNEQFF	TGTGCCAGCACCGGGCGAACAGGGAATGAGCAGTTCTTC
.	TRBD1	TRBJ2-7	TRBV5-1	CASSLLDREPVTQYF	TGCGCCAGCAGCCTACTGGACAGGGAGCCCGTCACGCAGTACTTC
.	TRBD1	TRBJ1-2	TRBV23-1	CAGSHNRNTGQFPQGYTF	TGCGCCGGGTCTCACAACAGAAACACGGGACAGTTCCCCCAAGGCTACACCTTC
.	.	TRBJ1-2	TRBV5-4	CASSGENYYGYTF	TGCGCCAGCTCGGGGGAGAACTATTATGGCTACACCTTC
.	TRBD1	TRBJ2-7	TRBV18	CASSPGTGRGLEQYF	TGTGCCAGCTCACCGGGGACAGGGCGTGGGCTCGAGCAGTACTTC
.	TRBD1	TRBJ1-6	TRBV11-2	CASSLSQKEKGAGHF	TGTGCCAGCAGCTTATCCCAAAAGGAAAAGGGGGCAGGTCACTTT
.	TRBD1	TRBJ2-1	TRBV9	CASSVRGQGLGSYNEQFF	TGTGCCAGCAGCGTAAGGGGACAGGGTTTGGGCTCCTACAATGAGCAGTTCTTC
once	TRBD1	TRBJ2-7	TRBV20-1	CSASGTGGAIYEQYF	TGCAGTGCCAGTGGGACAGGGGGCGCGATCTACGAGCAGTACTTC
.	TRBD2	TRBJ2-1	TRBV9	CASSARAGGPVNEQFF	TGTGCCAGCAGCGCGAGGGCGGGGGGGCCTGTGAATGAGCAGTTCTTC
.	TRBD1	TRBJ1-1	TRBV6-5	CASGQGLSGAFF	TGTGCCAGCGGACAGGGACTAAGCGGAGCTTTCTTT
.	TRBD2	TRBJ2-3	TRBV2	CASRAWGGVGTDTQYF	TGTGCCAGCAGAGCCTGGGGGGGTGTCGGCACAGATACGCAGTATTTT
.	.	TRBJ2-4	TRBV4-3	CASSQRRGGAGNIQYF	TGCGCCAGCAGCCAACGTCGTGGGGGGGCAGGGAACATTCAGTACTTC
.	.	TRBJ1-1	TRBV5-1	CASSLFHREGNTEAFF	TGCGCCAGCAGTCTCTTTCACAGGGAGGGGAACACTGAAGCTTTCTTT
once	.	TRBJ2-7	TRBV11-1	CASSRRDGEQYF	TGTGCCAGCAGCCGTCGAGATGGCGAGCAGTACTTC
once	.	TRBJ2-5	TRBV7-2	CASSQTRIRQETQYF	TGTGCCAGCAGTCAGACTAGGATCAGACAAGAGACCCAGTACTTC
once	.	TRBJ2-1	TRBV11-1	CASSPGLRLYYNEQFF	TGTGCCAGCAGCCCCGGACTACGACTATACTACAATGAGCAGTTCTTC
.	.	TRBJ2-7	TRBV19	CASSIGERALYEQYF	TGTGCCAGTAGTATAGGGGAGAGAGCCCTCTACGAGCAGTACTTC
.	.	TRBJ2-7	TRBV4-1	CASSPDWGGSYEQYF	TGCGCCAGCAGCCCCGATTGGGGGGGCTCATACGAGCAGTACTTC
.	.	TRBJ1-4	TRBV2	CASTSLGGAEKLFF	TGTGCCAGCACCTCCCTTGGCGGGGCTGAAAAACTGTTTTTT
.	.	TRBJ1-5	TRBV7-9	CASSLSTYEGQHF	TGTGCCAGCAGCTTAAGTACGTACGAGGGTCAGCATTTT
.	TRBD1	TRBJ2-7	TRBV2	CASRWDRNMGYYEQYF	TGTGCCAGCAGGTGGGACAGGAACATGGGATACTACGAGCAGTACTTC
.	TRBD1	TRBJ2-1	TRBV24-1	CATSEGTGFNEQFF	TGTGCCACCAGTGAAGGGACAGGGTTCAATGAGCAGTTCTTC
.	TRBD2	TRBJ2-5	TRBV9	CASSVGASGIQETQYF	TGTGCCAGCAGCGTAGGAGCTAGCGGGATCCAAGAGACCCAGTACTTC
once	.	TRBJ2-3	TRBV19	CGAGGTTDTQYF	TGTGGAGCCGGCGGAACCACAGATACGCAGTATTTT
.	.	TRBJ1-2	TRBV20-1	CSAAQIDGYTF	TGCAGTGCCGCACAGATCGATGGCTACACCTTC
.	TRBD2	TRBJ2-2	TRBV5-4	CASSLGLAGGANTGELFF	TGTGCCAGCAGCTTGGGACTAGCGGGGGGCGCGAACACCGGGGAGCTGTTTTTT
.	.	TRBJ2-5	TRBV24-1	CATSDFRGHIATGTQYF	TGTGCCACCAGTGATTTTAGGGGACACATCGCCACCGGGACCCAGTACTTC
.	TRBD1	TRBJ1-1	TRBV11-2	CASSLDLTTGRQAFF	TGTGCCAGCAGCTTAGATCTCACGACAGGGCGCCAAGCTTTCTTT
.	.	TRBJ1-2	TRBV5-4	CASSLVGGANYGYTF	TGTGCCAGCAGCTTGGTGGGGGGAGCTAACTATGGCTACACCTTC
.	.	TRBJ1-6	TRBV5-5	CASSIQDRLNSPLHF	TGTGCCAGCAGCATACAAGACAGGCTTAATTCACCCCTCCACTTT
.	TRBD1	TRBJ2-7	TRBV5-1	CASSLAGTGGYEQYF	TGCGCCAGCAGCTTGGCCGGGACAGGGGGTTACGAGCAGTACTTC
.	.	TRBJ2-5	TRBV4-1	CASSQAGGARGTQYF	TGCGCCAGCAGCCAAGCTGGCGGGGCAAGAGGGACCCAGTACTTC
.	TRBD1	TRBJ1-2	TRBV19	CASRIPGQYYGYTF	TGTGCCAGTAGGATACCGGGACAGTACTATGGCTACACCTTC
.	TRBD2	TRBJ2-5	TRBV5-1	CASIEASGGIGETQYF	TGCGCCAGCATCGAGGCTAGCGGGGGGATCGGAGAGACCCAGTACTTC